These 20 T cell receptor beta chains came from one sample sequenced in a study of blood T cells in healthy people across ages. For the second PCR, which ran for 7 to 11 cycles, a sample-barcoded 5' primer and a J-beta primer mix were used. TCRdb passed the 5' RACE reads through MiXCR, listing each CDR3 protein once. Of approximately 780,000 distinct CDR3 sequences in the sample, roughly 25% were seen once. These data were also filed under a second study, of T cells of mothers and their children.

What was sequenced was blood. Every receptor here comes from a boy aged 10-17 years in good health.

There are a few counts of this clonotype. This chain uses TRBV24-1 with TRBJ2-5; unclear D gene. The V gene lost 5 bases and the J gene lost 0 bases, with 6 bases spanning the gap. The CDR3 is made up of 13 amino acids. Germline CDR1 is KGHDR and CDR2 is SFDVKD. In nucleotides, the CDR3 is TGTGCCACCAGTGCCGGGTACCAAGAGACCCAGTACTTC. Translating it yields CATSAGYQETQYF.

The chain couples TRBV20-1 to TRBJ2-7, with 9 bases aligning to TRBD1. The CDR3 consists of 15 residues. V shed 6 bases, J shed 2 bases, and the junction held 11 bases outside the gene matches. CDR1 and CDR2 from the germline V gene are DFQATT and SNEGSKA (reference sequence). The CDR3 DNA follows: TGCAGTGCAGCGGACACAGGGGGCCCAACCTACGAGCAGTACTTC. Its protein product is CSAADTGGPTYEQYF.

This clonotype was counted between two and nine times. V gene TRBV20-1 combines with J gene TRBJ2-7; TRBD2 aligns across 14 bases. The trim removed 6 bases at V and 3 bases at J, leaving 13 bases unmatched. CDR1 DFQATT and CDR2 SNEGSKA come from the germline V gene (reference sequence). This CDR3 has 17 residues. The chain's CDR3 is CSAEGTSGGPGGYEQYF. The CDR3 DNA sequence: TGCAGTGCCGAAGGGACTAGCGGGGGCCCCGGGGGCTACGAGCAGTACTTC.

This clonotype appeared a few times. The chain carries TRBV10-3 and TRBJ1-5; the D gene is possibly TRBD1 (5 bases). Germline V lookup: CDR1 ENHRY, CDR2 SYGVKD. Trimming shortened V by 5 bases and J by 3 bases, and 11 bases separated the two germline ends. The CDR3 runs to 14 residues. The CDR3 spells CAISRDGNNQPQHF. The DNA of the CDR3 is TGTGCCATCAGTCGGGACGGTAACAATCAGCCCCAGCATTTT.

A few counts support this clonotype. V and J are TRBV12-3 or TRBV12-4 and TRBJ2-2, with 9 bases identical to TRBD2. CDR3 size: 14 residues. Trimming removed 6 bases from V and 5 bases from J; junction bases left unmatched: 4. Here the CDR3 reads CASSIAGETGELFF. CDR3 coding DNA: TGTGCCAGCAGCATAGCGGGGGAAACCGGGGAGCTGTTTTTT.

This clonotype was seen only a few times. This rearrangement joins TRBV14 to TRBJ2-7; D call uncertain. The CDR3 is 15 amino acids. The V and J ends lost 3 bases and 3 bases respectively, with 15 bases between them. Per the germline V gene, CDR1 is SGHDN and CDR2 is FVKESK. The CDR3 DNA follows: TGTGCCAGCAGCCAGTGGACCAAGTCCCTCTACGAGCAGTACTTC. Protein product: CASSQWTKSLYEQYF. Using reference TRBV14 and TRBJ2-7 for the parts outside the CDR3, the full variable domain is EAGVTQFPSHSVIEKGQTVTLRCDPISGHDNLYWYRRVMGKEIKFLLHFVKESKQDESGMPNNRFLAERTGGTYSTLKVQPAELEDSGVYFCASSQWTKSLYEQYFGPGTRLTVT.

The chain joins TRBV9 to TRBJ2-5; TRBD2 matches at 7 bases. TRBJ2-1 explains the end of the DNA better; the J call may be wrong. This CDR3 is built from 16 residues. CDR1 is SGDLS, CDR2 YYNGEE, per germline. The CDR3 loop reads CASSVGGLVHAVEQFF. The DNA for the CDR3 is TGTGCCAGCAGCGTGGGAGGACTAGTACACGCCGTGGAGCAGTTCTTC.

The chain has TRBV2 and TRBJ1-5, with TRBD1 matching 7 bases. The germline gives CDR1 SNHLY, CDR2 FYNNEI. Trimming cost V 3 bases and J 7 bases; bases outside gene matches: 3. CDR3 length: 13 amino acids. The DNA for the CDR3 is TGTGCCAGCAGTGAGACAGGGATACAGCCCCAGCATTTT. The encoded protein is CASSETGIQPQHF.

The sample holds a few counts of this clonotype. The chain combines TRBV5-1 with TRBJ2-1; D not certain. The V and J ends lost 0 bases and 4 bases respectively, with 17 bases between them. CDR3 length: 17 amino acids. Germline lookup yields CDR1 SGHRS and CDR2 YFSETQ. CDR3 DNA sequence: TGCGCCAGCAGCTTGGAGGTCGGCCCTTCTAGGTACAATGAGCAGTTCTTC. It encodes CASSLEVGPSRYNEQFF.

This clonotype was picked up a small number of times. CDR3: CSVVGRLGEKLFF. The CDR3 bases are TGCAGCGTTGTAGGGCGGTTGGGGGAAAAACTGTTTTTT. The genes are TRBV29-1 and TRBJ1-4; D not resolved. The V end was cut by 4 bases, the J end by 8 bases, with 14 bases between. Germline CDR1 SQVTM, CDR2 ANQGSEA. This CDR3 region has 13 residues. Complete variable domain (other parts from reference TRBV29-1 and TRBJ1-4): SAVISQKPSRDICQRGTSLTIQCQVDSQVTMMFWYRQQPGQSLTLIATANQGSEATYESGFVIDKFPISRPNLTFSTLTVSNMSPEDSSIYLCSVVGRLGEKLFFGSGTQLSVL.

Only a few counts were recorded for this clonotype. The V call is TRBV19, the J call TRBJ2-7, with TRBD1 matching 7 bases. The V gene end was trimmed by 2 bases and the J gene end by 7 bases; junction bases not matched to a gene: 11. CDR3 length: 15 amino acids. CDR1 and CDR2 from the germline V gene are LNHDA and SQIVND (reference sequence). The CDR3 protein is CASSIREQGSGEQYF. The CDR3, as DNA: TGTGCCAGTAGTATACGAGAACAGGGGTCAGGGGAGCAGTACTTC.

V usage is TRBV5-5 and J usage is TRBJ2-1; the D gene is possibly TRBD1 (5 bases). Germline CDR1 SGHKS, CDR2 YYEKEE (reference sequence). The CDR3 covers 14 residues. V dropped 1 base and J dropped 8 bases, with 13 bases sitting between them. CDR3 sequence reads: CASSLSQGGHEQFF. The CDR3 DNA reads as TGTGCCAGCAGCTTGAGTCAGGGTGGGCATGAGCAGTTCTTC.

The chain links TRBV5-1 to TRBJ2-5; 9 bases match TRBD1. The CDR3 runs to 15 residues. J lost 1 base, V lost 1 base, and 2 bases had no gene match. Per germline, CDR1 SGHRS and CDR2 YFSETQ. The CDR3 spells CASSLTGGFQETQYF. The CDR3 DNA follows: TGCGCCAGCAGCTTGACAGGGGGCTTCCAAGAGACCCAGTACTTC.

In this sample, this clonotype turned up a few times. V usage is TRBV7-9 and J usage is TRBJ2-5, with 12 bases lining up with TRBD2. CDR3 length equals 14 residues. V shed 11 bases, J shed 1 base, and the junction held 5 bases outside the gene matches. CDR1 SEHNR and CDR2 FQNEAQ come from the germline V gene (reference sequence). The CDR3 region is CAGTSGGIQETQYF. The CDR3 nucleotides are TGTGCCGGAACTAGCGGGGGGATCCAAGAGACCCAGTACTTC.

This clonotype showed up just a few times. In nucleotides, the CDR3 is TGTGCCAGCAGCGAGGGACCGCCCCGATACGAGCAGTACTTC. Protein product: CASSEGPPRYEQYF. V and J are TRBV7-9 and TRBJ2-7; D could derive from TRBD1 or TRBD2 (5 bases each). Germline V gene lookup returns CDR1 SEHNR and CDR2 FQNEAQ (reference sequence). The CDR3 is 14 residues long. The V and J ends lost 5 bases and 4 bases respectively, with 15 bases between them.

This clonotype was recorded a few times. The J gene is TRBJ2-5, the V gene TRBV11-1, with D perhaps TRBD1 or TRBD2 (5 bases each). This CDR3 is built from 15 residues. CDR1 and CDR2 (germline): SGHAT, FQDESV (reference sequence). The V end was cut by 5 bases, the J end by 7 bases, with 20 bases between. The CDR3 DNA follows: TGTGCCAGCAGCGCCTCCGGGACCAGTGGACGGACCCAGTACTTC. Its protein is CASSASGTSGRTQYF.

Here the CDR3 reads CASSEAGAGNQPQHF. DNA of the CDR3: TGTGCCAGCAGTGAAGCAGGGGCGGGCAATCAGCCCCAGCATTTT. The chain uses TRBV6-1 and TRBJ1-5, with D perhaps TRBD1 (5 bases). CDR3 length: 15 amino acids. The V end was cut by 0 bases, the J end by 2 bases, with 8 bases between. CDR1 and CDR2 (germline): MNHNS, SASEGT.

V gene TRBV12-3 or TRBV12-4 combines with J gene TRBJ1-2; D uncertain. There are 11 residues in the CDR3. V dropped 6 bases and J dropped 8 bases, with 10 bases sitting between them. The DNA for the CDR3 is TGTGCCAGCAGAACATTCTGGGGCTACACCTTC. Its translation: CASRTFWGYTF.

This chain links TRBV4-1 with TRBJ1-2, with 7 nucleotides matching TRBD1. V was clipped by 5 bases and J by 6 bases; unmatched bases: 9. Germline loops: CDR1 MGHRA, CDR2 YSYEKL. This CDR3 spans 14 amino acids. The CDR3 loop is CASSYLQGKDGYTF. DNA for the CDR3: TGCGCCAGCAGCTACTTACAGGGGAAGGATGGCTACACCTTC.

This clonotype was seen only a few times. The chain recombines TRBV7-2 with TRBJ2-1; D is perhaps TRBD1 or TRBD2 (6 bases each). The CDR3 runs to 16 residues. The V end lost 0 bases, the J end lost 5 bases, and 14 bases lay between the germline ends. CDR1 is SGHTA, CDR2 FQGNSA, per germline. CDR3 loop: CASSLARRGHNNEQFF. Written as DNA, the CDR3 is TGTGCCAGCAGCTTAGCGAGGAGGGGACACAACAATGAGCAGTTCTTC.